This T cell receptor beta chain was captured in a study of response to subunit inactivated influenza vaccine. Turning to this clonotype: What it recognizes is unknown.

TCRdb passed the RT-PCR reads through MiXCR, listing each CDR3 protein once. This table has fewer than 800,000 distinct CDR3 sequences, around 16% appearing once. Germline V CDR1 and CDR2: MNHEY, SVGAGI. The CDR3 is made up of 17 amino acids. V shed 0 bases and J shed 2 bases, with 13 bases lying between them. Study-wide findings and caveats: The authors suggested that few new T cells are recruited per seasonal influenza vaccination.

The gene calls are TRBV6-5 and TRBJ2-2; no firm D call. The sequence was obtained from a man aged 50-60 years who received an inactivated influenza vaccine. This sample comprised PBMCs from blood, obtained roughly 12 days after vaccination. The CDR3 protein is CASSYSTGYLNTGELFF. The CDR3 DNA follows: TGTGCCAGCAGTTACTCAACCGGATACCTCAACACCGGGGAGCTGTTTTTT.